This TCR beta chain originates from a study of blood T cell repertoires in COVID-19. Across the whole study: COVID-19 samples, acute and convalescent, were from the United States, Italy and Spain.

Recovered Cohort 3 donors showed two negative PCRs, clearance, or symptom resolution. Profiling relied on immunoSEQ multiplex PCR, and the TCRdb table lists in-frame clones only, not all of them. This table has about 160,000 clones, around four fifths appearing once. This receptor was taken from a woman between 45 and 65 years old who had recovered from COVID-19. Sequencing used PBMCs or T cells enriched from blood (not recorded which).

DNA of the CDR3: TGTGCCAGCAGCTTGGGGGGGGAGGTCCAGTACTTC. This gives the protein CASSLGGEVQYF. The chain carries TRBV5-4 and TRBJ2-7, with D perhaps TRBD2 (6 bases). Germline assignment: CDR1 SGHNT and CDR2 YYREEE (reference sequence). This CDR3 is built from 12 residues. The ends were cut back, 0 bases at V and 10 bases at J, with 11 bases in the middle.